The 25 T cell receptor beta chains below all came from one sample that was sequenced in a study of blood T cells in healthy people across ages. A second PCR of roughly 7 to 11 cycles used a sample-barcoded 5' primer and a J-beta primer mix. TCRdb re-called the 5' RACE reads with MiXCR, one entry per CDR3 protein. Here the sample spans about 1.7 million distinct CDR3 sequences, approximately 28% being singletons. Material: blood. These TCRs come from a woman under 40 in good health.

This clonotype has a count of ten or more. V and J are TRBV12-5 and TRBJ2-1, with TRBD2 matching over 8 bases. The V gene's germline CDR1 is LGHNT and CDR2 FRNRAP. This CDR3 is 13 amino acids long. V shed 6 bases, J shed 9 bases, and the junction held 7 bases outside the gene matches. This CDR3 reads CASGLAETSEQFF. For the CDR3, the DNA is TGTGCTAGTGGACTAGCGGAGACGAGTGAGCAGTTCTTC.

This clonotype occurred many times. V and J are TRBV12-3 or TRBV12-4 and TRBJ2-3; 8 nucleotides line up with TRBD2. Germline trimming cut 2 bases from V and 3 bases from J; bases unmatched to any gene: 4. There are 15 residues in the CDR3. The CDR3 here is CASSLPSGRTDTQYF. CDR3 sequence (DNA): TGTGCCAGCAGTTTACCCAGCGGGAGAACAGATACGCAGTATTTT.

This clonotype came up many times. J is TRBJ2-7 and V is TRBV20-1; D call uncertain. Per germline, CDR1 DFQATT and CDR2 SNEGSKA (reference sequence). This CDR3 is built from 12 residues. V lost 6 bases to trimming and J lost 7 bases, with 16 bases between them. In DNA, the CDR3 is TGCAGTGCAAAAAAGCCAGGTCGAGAGCAGTACTTC. Its translation is CSAKKPGREQYF.

This clonotype was observed once. This rearrangement joins TRBV18 to TRBJ2-2; no clear D. Germline assignment: CDR1 KGHSH and CDR2 LQKENI. The ends were cut back, 2 bases at V and 5 bases at J, with 15 bases in the middle. The CDR3 covers 16 residues. The CDR3 protein is CASSPFGSIDTGELFF. Here the CDR3 DNA reads TGTGCCAGCTCACCATTCGGGTCGATTGATACCGGGGAGCTGTTTTTT.

The gene calls are TRBV4-1 and TRBJ1-6; TRBD1 agrees at 8 bases. Germline values: CDR1 MGHRA, CDR2 YSYEKL. The trim removed 3 bases at V and 7 bases at J, leaving 5 bases unmatched. This CDR3 has 15 residues. Written as DNA, the CDR3 is TGCGCCAGCAGCCAGAACGACAGGGGAAATTCACCCCTCCACTTT. The encoded protein is CASSQNDRGNSPLHF.

The chain links TRBV6-4 to TRBJ2-5; the match to TRBD1 covers 10 bases. The CDR3 consists of 15 residues. CDR1 and CDR2 from the germline V gene are MRHNA and SNTAGT. Losses at the gene ends were 2 bases for V and 11 bases for J; bases not matched to a gene: 11. CDR3 amino acids: CASSDRGQGINEQYF. The CDR3 DNA sequence: TGTGCCAGCAGTGACAGGGGACAGGGGATTAATGAGCAGTACTTC.

Ten or more counts support this clonotype. The CDR3 spells CASSLGDILNEQYF. The CDR3 coding sequence is TGCGCCAGCAGCTTGGGGGACATCCTCAACGAGCAGTACTTC. The chain couples TRBV5-1 to TRBJ2-7; a possible D gene is TRBD1 (6 bases). Germline CDR1 is SGHRS and CDR2 is YFSETQ. V lost 0 bases, J lost 5 bases, and 12 bases lay in between. The CDR3 spans 14 residues.

This clonotype was detected a few times. The rearrangement uses TRBV11-2 and TRBJ2-7, with D unclear. Trimming left V 3 bases short and J 3 bases short, with 12 bases between. Germline V gene sequence: CDR1 SGHAT, CDR2 FQNNGV. There are 14 residues in the CDR3. The CDR3 DNA reads as TGTGCCAGCAGCTTCCCAGGCCATGGCTACGAGCAGTACTTC. The encoded protein is CASSFPGHGYEQYF.

This clonotype was picked up a small number of times. This chain's CDR3 is CASRVTGFTGELFF. CDR3 sequence (DNA): TGTGCCAGCAGAGTGACAGGGTTTACCGGGGAGCTGTTTTTT. The chain couples TRBV27 to TRBJ2-2; 7 positions agree with TRBD1. Germline lookup yields CDR1 MNHEY and CDR2 SMNVEV (reference sequence). The V segment lost 6 bases and the J segment 5 bases; nucleotides outside the gene matches: 6. This CDR3 has 14 residues.

This clonotype was observed a handful of times. This chain uses TRBV7-2 with TRBJ2-3; 7 bases map to TRBD1. With V trimmed by 1 base and J by 2 bases, 6 bases remained unmatched. This CDR3 is built from 16 residues. Germline CDR1 is SGHTA and CDR2 is FQGNSA. DNA of the CDR3: TGTGCCAGCAGCTTAGGTTACACAGGGGACACAGATACGCAGTATTTT. Its translation is CASSLGYTGDTDTQYF.

This chain joins TRBV28 and TRBJ1-6; 7 bases match TRBD1. This CDR3 is built from 15 residues. CDR1 is MDHEN and CDR2 is SYDVKM in the germline V gene. The V gene end was trimmed by 5 bases and the J gene end by 7 bases; junction bases not matched to a gene: 8. In nucleotides, the CDR3 is TGTGCCAGCAGTACATTTCAGGGGGGGAATTCACCCCTCCACTTT. Its protein product is CASSTFQGGNSPLHF.

The chain is built from TRBV5-1 and TRBJ2-4, with TRBD2 matching 9 bases. CDR3 length: 15 residues. Germline lookup yields CDR1 SGHRS and CDR2 YFSETQ. After removal of 3 bases from V and 6 bases from J, the junction contained 7 bases not matched to a gene. The CDR3 nucleotides are TGCGCCAGCAGCTCGGCGACTAGCGGTGCAAACATTCAGTACTTC. It encodes CASSSATSGANIQYF.

The V call is TRBV5-5, the J call TRBJ1-2, with D unresolved. CDR3 length: 14 residues. Germline-derived CDR1 and CDR2 are SGHKS and YYEKEE (reference sequence). V was trimmed by 4 bases and J by 1 base, leaving 11 bases between them. The DNA of the CDR3 is TGTGCCAGCAGCCCATCCCAGAATAACTATGGCTACACCTTC. Translation: CASSPSQNNYGYTF. The entire variable domain, with the rest obtained from reference TRBV5-5 and TRBJ1-2, is as follows: DAGVTQSPTHLIKTRGQQVTLRCSPISGHKSVSWYQQVLGQGPQFIFQYYEKEERGRGNFPDRFSARQFPNYSSELNVNALLLGDSALYLCASSPSQNNYGYTFGSGTRLTVV.

This chain links TRBV24-1 with TRBJ2-7; tentatively, D is TRBD2 (6 bases). This CDR3 is built from 14 residues. V lost 5 bases and J lost 4, with 14 bases in between. The V gene's germline CDR1 is KGHDR and CDR2 SFDVKD. The CDR3, as DNA: TGTGCCACCAGTGTAGGTAGCGGTCCGTACGAGCAGTACTTC. Translating gives CATSVGSGPYEQYF.

This clonotype was seen more than once but under ten times. A much larger clone sits a single nucleotide away, making a read error possible. The rearrangement uses TRBV29-1 and TRBJ2-4; D call uncertain. The CDR3 totals 11 residues. Germline V CDR1 and CDR2: SQVTM, ANQGSEA. Trimming shortened V by 7 bases and J by 13 bases, and 17 bases separated the two germline ends. CDR3 in amino acids: CSANPRNEQYF. For the CDR3, the DNA is TGCAGCGCCAACCCAAGGAATGAGCAGTACTTC.

Notes on this clonotype: The germline gene is not matched at one end of the junction; a read error may be the cause. This rearrangement joins TRBV4-3 to TRBJ2-1; TRBD2 matches at 8 bases. The CDR3 sequence is 16 residues long. CDR1 is LGHNA, CDR2 YSLEER, per germline. This chain's CDR3 is CASSPGGAPLDNEQFF. The CDR3 DNA follows: TGCGCCAGCAGCCCGGGGGGGGCCCCTTTAGACAATGAGCAGTTTTTC.

The rearrangement uses TRBV7-9 and TRBJ1-2, with 9 nucleotides matching TRBD1. J was trimmed by 4 bases and V by 5 bases; bases with no gene match: 14. Germline CDR1 and CDR2: SEHNR and FQNEAQ (reference sequence). The CDR3 covers 17 residues. This CDR3 reads CASSPGGTGRLCYGYTF. DNA of the CDR3: TGTGCCAGCAGCCCCGGGGGGACAGGGCGTCTCTGCTATGGCTACACCTTC.

V gene TRBV20-1 combines with J gene TRBJ1-6, with D tentatively TRBD1 (6 bases). Trimming took off 0 bases at V and 3 bases at J, with 12 bases between the two ends. The CDR3 spans 16 residues. CDR1 and CDR2 (germline): DFQATT, SNEGSKA (reference sequence). The CDR3 region has the DNA TGCAGTGCTAGAGATCGGACAGTGAACTATAATTCACCCCTCCACTTT. The encoded protein is CSARDRTVNYNSPLHF.

Ten or more counts support this clonotype. The gene calls are TRBV7-9 and TRBJ1-1; a weak D match, TRBD1 (5 bases). With 6 bases removed from V and 3 bases from J, the gap between germline ends came to 11 bases. The CDR3 is made up of 13 amino acids. CDR1 and CDR2 (germline): SEHNR, FQNEAQ (reference sequence). DNA for the CDR3: TGTGCCAGCAGAGCTCGGGGGTACACTGAAGCTTTCTTT. The encoded protein is CASRARGYTEAFF.

The chain links TRBV11-2 to TRBJ2-3; D is perhaps TRBD2 (7 bases). The germline V gene encodes CDR1 SGHAT and CDR2 FQNNGV. The CDR3 runs 16 residues. Between the trimmed V and J ends, which lost 4 bases and 1 base, there was a span of 15 bases. CDR3 region: CASSSRGGSGTDTQYF. Written as DNA, the CDR3 is TGTGCCAGCAGCTCTAGGGGGGGCTCCGGCACAGATACGCAGTATTTT.

The CDR3 region is CAIRGRDRDNEQYF. CDR3 nucleotide sequence: TGTGCCATCAGGGGCCGGGACAGGGACAACGAGCAGTACTTC. The V gene is TRBV10-3, the J gene TRBJ2-4, with 9 bases fitting TRBD1. The J call may be wrong; the DNA end is better matched by TRBJ2-7. Germline V gene lookup returns CDR1 ENHRY and CDR2 SYGVKD. This CDR3 comprises 14 residues.

On this clonotype itself: Given a much more abundant clone one base away, this may be a read error. The V call is TRBV10-3, the J call TRBJ2-5, with D uncertain. This CDR3 spans 13 amino acids. From germline, CDR1 is ENHRY and CDR2 SYGVKD. The DNA of the CDR3 is TGTGCCATCAGTGAGAGGCAGCAAGAGACCCCGTACTTC. Amino acid sequence: CAISERQQETPYF.

The rearrangement joins TRBV12-3 or TRBV12-4 to TRBJ2-3, with 11 bases fitting TRBD2. The CDR3 length is 17 residues. V lost 5 bases, J lost 3 bases, and 10 bases stayed unmatched. The CDR3 DNA sequence: TGTGCCAGCAGTGGGACTAGCGGACCCAGTGGGACAGATACGCAGTATTTT. Amino acids: CASSGTSGPSGTDTQYF.

The rearrangement links TRBV5-1 to TRBJ2-3, with D perhaps being TRBD1 or TRBD2 (5 bases each). The CDR3 covers 14 residues. Germline V gene lookup returns CDR1 SGHRS and CDR2 YFSETQ. Trimming removed 6 bases from V and 4 bases from J, with 15 bases in between. The CDR3 DNA reads as TGCGCCAGCATCGCAACCTCGGGGCCAGATACGCAGTATTTT. Amino acid sequence: CASIATSGPDTQYF.

The chain couples TRBV6-5 to TRBJ2-7; tentative D call: TRBD2 (6 bases). The ends were cut back, 4 bases at V and 2 bases at J, with 12 bases in the middle. Germline V gene sequence: CDR1 MNHEY, CDR2 SVGAGI. The CDR3 loop spans 14 amino acids. CDR3 region: CASSWGDAAYEQYF. Written as DNA, the CDR3 is TGTGCCAGCAGTTGGGGGGACGCCGCCTACGAGCAGTACTTC.